This T cell receptor (beta chain) was obtained from a study of T cell repertoires in cytomegalovirus infection. In the study overall: Peptides in the study included HLA-C-restricted and HLA-B-restricted CMV epitopes. Based on public TCR beta signatures, there were indications of CMV infection and of a matching HLA type.

MiXCR, run by TCRdb on the reads, gives a single entry per CDR3 protein. The data hold hundreds of thousands of distinct CDR3 sequences, with roughly 33% observed a single time. Looked up from germline, CDR1 is MNHEY and CDR2 is SVGEGT. This CDR3 is 14 amino acids long. V was pared by 6 bases and J by 2 bases, with 4 bases of the junction left unmatched. This clonotype was counted a few times. Its antigen remains unknown. This receptor was taken from a human donor in good health (CMV status not recorded). Some clones in this sample may be carry-over from other donors' samples. V is TRBV6-2 or TRBV6-3 and J is TRBJ2-3, with 8 bases fitting TRBD2. The sample was cultured CD8+ T cells from PBMCs, taken from culture after CMV antigen stimulation. CDR3 in DNA: TGTGCCAGCAGCGAGCGGGGGTACACAGATACGCAGTATTTT. Its protein product is CASSERGYTDTQYF.